The 4 T cell receptor beta chains below were found in one sample sequenced in a study of regulatory T cells in long-lasting Graves disease. Libraries of TCR beta came from iRepertoire HTBI primers plus Arm-PCR of CDR3 regions. In TCRdb, the multiplex PCR reads were re-called with MiXCR into one record per CDR3 protein. The table lists a few hundred thousand distinct CDR3 sequences, about 25% of them singletons. Described time point: persistent/refractory GD, antithyroid drugs over 5 years with positive TRAb. PBMCs were the source of the RNA used for TCR sequencing. The input for sequencing was peripheral blood mononuclear cells (PBMCs), taken when the disease was refractory, from a patient treated with antithyroid drugs. The receptors originated from a female donor with Graves disease.

This clonotype was seen ten or more times. One end of the junction fails to match germline, which may point to a read error. The genes are TRBV7-2 and TRBJ2-4; 11 nucleotides align to TRBD1. This CDR3 is 13 amino acids long. Germline CDR1 and CDR2: SGHTA and FQGNSA. This CDR3 is CASSPEDRGRIFF. The CDR3 region has the DNA TGTGCCAGCAGCCCCGAGGACAGGGGGCGCATCTTCTTC.

This sequence joins TRBV28 and TRBJ1-3, with a possible D match to TRBD1 (6 bases). V lost 2 bases to trimming and J lost 3 bases, with 20 bases between them. The CDR3 loop spans 18 amino acids. Germline lookup yields CDR1 MDHEN and CDR2 SYDVKM. CDR3 bases: TGTGCCAGCAGTTTAAAGGGACTCAGGGGCCTGGGTGGAAACACCATATATTTT. Translation gives CASSLKGLRGLGGNTIYF. Full variable domain (rest looked up from reference TRBV28 and TRBJ1-3): DVKVTQSSRYLVKRTGEKVFLECVQDMDHENMFWYRQDPGLGLRLIYFSYDVKMKEKGDIPEGYSVSREKKERFSLILESASTNQTSMYLCASSLKGLRGLGGNTIYFGEGSWLTVV.

The table lists this clonotype with many counts. The J gene is TRBJ1-2, the V gene TRBV28; D gene uncertain. V was clipped by 6 bases and J by 4 bases, with 12 bases between them. The CDR3 length is 13 residues. Germline CDR1 MDHEN, CDR2 SYDVKM. The CDR3: CASRVQGSYGYTF. The CDR3 nucleotides are TGTGCCAGCAGAGTACAAGGGTCCTATGGCTACACCTTC.

V gene TRBV19 combines with J gene TRBJ2-7, with D unclear. The V end lost 3 bases, the J end lost 0 bases, and 6 bases lay between the germline ends. The CDR3 covers 13 residues. The V gene's germline CDR1 is LNHDA and CDR2 SQIVND (reference sequence). The CDR3 nucleotides read TGTGCCAGTAGTATGGTCCACTCCTACGAGCAGTACTTC. Translation gives CASSMVHSYEQYF. Looking up the rest from reference TRBV19 and TRBJ2-7 gives the full variable domain: DGGITQSPKYLFRKEGQNVTLSCEQNLNHDAMYWYRQDPGQGLRLIYYSQIVNDFQKGDIAEGYSVSREKKESFPLTVTSAQKNPTAFYLCASSMVHSYEQYFGPGTRLTVT.